This T cell receptor beta chain was recorded in a study of shared clonotypes between healthy human individuals. The method was immunoSEQ multiplex PCR; TCRdb's version includes in-frame clones alone and lacks a portion of them. The sample has roughly 650,000 clones, less than 98% seen once; the top ten hold about 0.06%. Germline CDR1 and CDR2: MNHEY and SVGAGI. V lost 5 bases and J lost 3, with 14 bases in between. CDR3 length: 15 amino acids. This receptor was identified in a woman aged 30 to 39 in good health. The specimen sequenced was naive CD4+ T cells sorted from blood. As for subset: CD45RA+ positively selected. V gene TRBV6-5 combines with J gene TRBJ1-5, with a tentative D call TRBD1 (6 bases). The CDR3 DNA reads TGTGCCAGCAGTCCCTTCGGACAGCCCAATCAGCCCCAGCATTTT. It is translated as CASSPFGQPNQPQHF.